The rows below give T cell receptor beta chains drawn from one sample of a study of CD8 T cells in ankylosing spondylitis. TCRdb re-analysed the 5' RACE reads in MiXCR, keeping a single row per CDR3 protein. The sample lists about 700,000 distinct CDR3 sequences, roughly 20% seen once, with over 15% in the top ten. The sample taken for sequencing was blood, either unsorted or a sorted T cell fraction (not recorded which). The source is a male donor with ankylosing spondylitis. Both conserved end residues are part of each CDR3. Size is omitted from some rows. Given values are once, few, many or a class for expanded clones.

v_call: TRBV12-3/TRBV12-4
j_call: TRBJ2-2
clone_size: few
cdr3_aa: CASSPAPRGSGELFF

v_call: TRBV7-9
j_call: TRBJ2-1
clone_size: -
cdr3_aa: CASSFGRNEYNEQFF

v_call: TRBV29-1
j_call: TRBJ1-2
clone_size: many
cdr3_aa: CSVGRVYNYGYTF

v_call: TRBV11-3
j_call: TRBJ1-1
clone_size: -
cdr3_aa: CASSLLQGKGLIAFF

v_call: TRBV20-1
j_call: TRBJ2-4
clone_size: once
cdr3_aa: CSGDRGDLKNIQYF

v_call: TRBV5-1
j_call: TRBJ2-3
clone_size: once
cdr3_aa: CATAYRTGADTQYF

v_call: TRBV9
j_call: TRBJ2-3
clone_size: many
cdr3_aa: CASSASTSGAVLDTQYF

v_call: TRBV5-4
j_call: TRBJ2-5
clone_size: -
cdr3_aa: CASSTDSGPQETQYF

v_call: TRBV7-6
j_call: TRBJ2-7
clone_size: -
cdr3_aa: CASSLAERDPSYEQYF

v_call: TRBV7-3
j_call: TRBJ2-3
clone_size: few
cdr3_aa: CASSKTSGRGTDTQYF

v_call: TRBV7-8
j_call: TRBJ2-5
clone_size: once
cdr3_aa: CASGWDRGSTLDF

v_call: TRBV9
j_call: TRBJ1-6
clone_size: -
cdr3_aa: CASSRDPNNNSPLHF